These 8 T cell receptor beta chains were all obtained from the same sample, sequenced in a study of blood T cell repertoires in COVID-19. The protocol was immunoSEQ multiplex PCR, while the TCRdb copy is restricted to in-frame clones and leaves out a portion. The sample lists 340,000 or so clones, roughly 84% occurring once. Sequenced: peripheral blood. Receptor source: a man between 50 and 59 years old with active or convalescent COVID-19.

The J gene is TRBJ1-2, the V gene TRBV3-1 (or the pseudogene TRBV3-2); tentative D call: TRBD1 (5 bases). Between the trimmed V and J ends, which lost 1 base and 7 bases, there was a span of 16 bases. The CDR3 contains 15 residues. CDR1 and CDR2 from the germline V gene are LGHDT and YNNKEL (reference sequence). The CDR3 bases are TGTGCCAGCAGCCAAGGAAGTTCAGGGTGGGGTGGCTACACCTTC. It is translated as CASSQGSSGWGGYTF.

This chain links TRBV19 with TRBJ1-3; no clear D. Trimming removed 8 bases at V and 0 bases at J, with 5 bases between. This CDR3 comprises 12 residues. Germline CDR1 reads LNHDA; CDR2 reads SQIVND (reference sequence). The CDR3 bases are TGTGCCAGTGAGAGCTCTGGAAACACCATATATTTT. Translation: CASESSGNTIYF. Combining the CDR3 with reference TRBV19 and TRBJ1-3 gives the whole variable domain DGGITQSPKYLFRKEGQNVTLSCEQNLNHDAMYWYRQDPGQGLRLIYYSQIVNDFQKGDIAEGYSVSREKKESFPLTVTSAQKNPTAFYLCASESSGNTIYFGEGSWLTVV.

V gene TRBV5-5 combines with J gene TRBJ2-5; 14 nucleotides line up with TRBD2. Germline loops: CDR1 SGHKS, CDR2 YYEKEE (reference sequence). The trim removed 2 bases at V and 1 base at J, leaving 4 bases unmatched. This CDR3 has 17 residues. The CDR3 DNA reads TGTGCCAGCAGCTTAGGACTAGCGGGAGGCGTCCAAGAGACCCAGTACTTC. It translates to CASSLGLAGGVQETQYF.

The chain uses TRBV4-2 and TRBJ2-1, with 12 bases identical to TRBD2. V shed 0 bases and J 2 bases; nucleotides not matched to a gene: 2. CDR3 length: 17 residues. Germline V gives CDR1 LGHNA, CDR2 YNFKEQ. CDR3 DNA: TGTGCCAGCAGCCAAGATCTAGCGGGGGGGACCTACAATGAGCAGTTCTTC. Translation: CASSQDLAGGTYNEQFF.

This chain connects TRBV7-3 to TRBJ2-7, with D hard to call. CDR1 and CDR2 (germline): SGHTA, FQGTGA. V shed 1 base and J shed 2 bases, with 12 bases lying between them. This CDR3 region has 15 residues. DNA of the CDR3: TGTGCCAGCAGCTTAAATCCAACCGAGCCCTACGAGCAGTACTTC. Protein: CASSLNPTEPYEQYF.

The chain has TRBV20-1 and TRBJ1-1; D is perhaps TRBD1 (5 bases). Trimming shortened V by 3 bases and J by 7 bases, and 18 bases separated the two germline ends. The CDR3 loop spans 14 amino acids. CDR1 is DFQATT and CDR2 is SNEGSKA in the germline V gene (reference sequence). The CDR3 coding sequence is TGCAGTGCTAGTACGTCGCAGGGTGGGGTTGAAGCTTTCTTT. It codes for CSASTSQGGVEAFF.

The chain has TRBV5-4 and TRBJ1-2; tentative D call: TRBD1 (6 bases). Trimming took off 3 bases at V and 5 bases at J, with 11 bases between the two ends. The CDR3 contains 13 residues. Germline-derived CDR1 and CDR2 are SGHNT and YYREEE (reference sequence). CDR3 nucleotide sequence: TGTGCCAGCAGCTCACAGGGCTATTATGGCTACACCTTC. Its protein is CASSSQGYYGYTF.

This clone appeared a single time. V and J are TRBV13 and TRBJ2-7; perhaps TRBD1 as D (6 bases). CDR3 size: 13 residues. The V gene lost 4 bases and the J gene lost 3 bases, with 10 bases spanning the gap. CDR1 and CDR2 from the germline V gene are PRHDT and FYEKMQ (reference sequence). CDR3 in DNA: TGTGCCAGCAGCTCGGGACAAAACTACGAGCAGTACTTC. It codes for CASSSGQNYEQYF.